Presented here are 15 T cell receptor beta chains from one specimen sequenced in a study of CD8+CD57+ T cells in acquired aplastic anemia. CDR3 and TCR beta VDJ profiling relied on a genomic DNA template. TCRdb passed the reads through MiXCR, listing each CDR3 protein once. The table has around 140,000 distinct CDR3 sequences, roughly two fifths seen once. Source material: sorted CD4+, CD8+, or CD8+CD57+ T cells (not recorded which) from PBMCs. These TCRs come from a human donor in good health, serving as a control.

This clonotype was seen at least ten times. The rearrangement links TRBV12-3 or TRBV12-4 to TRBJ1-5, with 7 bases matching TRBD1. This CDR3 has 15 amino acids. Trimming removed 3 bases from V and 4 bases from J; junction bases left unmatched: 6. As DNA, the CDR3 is TGTGCCAGCAGTTTCAGGACAGGTGGGAATCAGCCCCAGCATTTT. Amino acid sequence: CASSFRTGGNQPQHF.

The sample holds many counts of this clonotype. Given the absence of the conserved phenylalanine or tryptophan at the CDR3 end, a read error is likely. CDR3 bases: TGTGCCAGCAGTGAATCCTGGGGTTTGGGCTATGGCTACACCTCC. This codes for CASSESWGLGYGYTS. The chain employs TRBV2 and TRBJ1-2; D uncertain. Deletions cut 2 bases from V and 4 bases from J, with 14 bases between. Germline V lookup: CDR1 SNHLY, CDR2 FYNNEI. The CDR3 sequence is 15 residues long.

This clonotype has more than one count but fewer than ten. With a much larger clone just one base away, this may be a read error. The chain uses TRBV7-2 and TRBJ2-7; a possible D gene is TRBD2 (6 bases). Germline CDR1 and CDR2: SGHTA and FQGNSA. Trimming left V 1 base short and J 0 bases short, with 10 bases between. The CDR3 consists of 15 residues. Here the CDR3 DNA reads TGTGCCAGCAGCTTAGTCGGGAGAGGCTCCTACGAGCAGTACTTC. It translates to CASSLVGRGSYEQYF.

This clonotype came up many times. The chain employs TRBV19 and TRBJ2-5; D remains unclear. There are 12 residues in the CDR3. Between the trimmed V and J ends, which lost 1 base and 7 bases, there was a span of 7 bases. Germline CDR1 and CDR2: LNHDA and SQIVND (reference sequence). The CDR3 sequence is CASSIVGGTQYF. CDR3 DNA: TGTGCCAGTAGTATAGTGGGCGGGACCCAGTACTTC.

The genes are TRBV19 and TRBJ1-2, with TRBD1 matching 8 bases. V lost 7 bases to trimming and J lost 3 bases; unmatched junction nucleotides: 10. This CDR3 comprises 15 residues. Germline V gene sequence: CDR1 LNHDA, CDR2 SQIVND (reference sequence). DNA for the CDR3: TGTGCCAGTACCACCGGGACAGGAGATTACTATGGCTACACCTTC. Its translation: CASTTGTGDYYGYTF. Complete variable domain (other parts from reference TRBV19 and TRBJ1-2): DGGITQSPKYLFRKEGQNVTLSCEQNLNHDAMYWYRQDPGQGLRLIYYSQIVNDFQKGDIAEGYSVSREKKESFPLTVTSAQKNPTAFYLCASTTGTGDYYGYTFGSGTRLTVV.

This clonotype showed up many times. The CDR3, as DNA: TGTGCCAGCAGTTTGGAGGGGGGCCCTACAGATACGCAGTATTTT. It codes for CASSLEGGPTDTQYF. This chain connects TRBV27 to TRBJ2-3; D possibly matches TRBD1 or TRBD2 (6 bases each). This CDR3 contains 15 residues. Germline values: CDR1 MNHEY, CDR2 SMNVEV (reference sequence). Trimming shortened V by 3 bases and J by 3 bases, and 13 bases separated the two germline ends.

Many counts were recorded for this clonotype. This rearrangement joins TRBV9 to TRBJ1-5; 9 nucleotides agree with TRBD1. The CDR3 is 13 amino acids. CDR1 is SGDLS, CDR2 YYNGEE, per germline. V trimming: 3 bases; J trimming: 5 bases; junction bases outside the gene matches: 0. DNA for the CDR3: TGTGCCAGCAGCGGGACAGGGGATCAGCCCCAGCATTTT. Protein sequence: CASSGTGDQPQHF. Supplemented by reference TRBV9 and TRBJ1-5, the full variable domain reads DSGVTQTPKHLITATGQRVTLRCSPRSGDLSVYWYQQSLDQGLQFLIQYYNGEERAKGNILERFSAQQFPDLHSELNLSSLELGDSALYFCASSGTGDQPQHFGDGTRLSIL.

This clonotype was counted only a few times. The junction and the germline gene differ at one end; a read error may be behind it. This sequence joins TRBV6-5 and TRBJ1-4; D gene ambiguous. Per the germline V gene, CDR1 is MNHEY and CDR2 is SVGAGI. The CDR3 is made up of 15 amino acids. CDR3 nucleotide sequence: TGTGCCAGCAGTCACCGCGGTGCAACTAATGAAGAACTGTTTTTT. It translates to CASSHRGATNEELFF.

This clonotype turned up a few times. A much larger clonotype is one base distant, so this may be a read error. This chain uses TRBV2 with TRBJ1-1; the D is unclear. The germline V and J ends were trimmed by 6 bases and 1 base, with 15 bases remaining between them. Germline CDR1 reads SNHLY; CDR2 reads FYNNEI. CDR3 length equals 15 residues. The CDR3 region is CASSFGLGRNTEAFF. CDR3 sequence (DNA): TGTGCCAGCAGCTTCGGGCTGGGTCGGAACACTGAAGCTTTCTTT.

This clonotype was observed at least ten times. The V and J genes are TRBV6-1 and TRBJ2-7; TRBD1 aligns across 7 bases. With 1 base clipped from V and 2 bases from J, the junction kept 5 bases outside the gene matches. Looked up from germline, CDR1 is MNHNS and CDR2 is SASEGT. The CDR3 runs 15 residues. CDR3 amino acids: CASSEGQGGTYEQYF. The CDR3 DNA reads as TGTGCCAGCAGTGAAGGACAGGGTGGAACCTACGAGCAGTACTTC.

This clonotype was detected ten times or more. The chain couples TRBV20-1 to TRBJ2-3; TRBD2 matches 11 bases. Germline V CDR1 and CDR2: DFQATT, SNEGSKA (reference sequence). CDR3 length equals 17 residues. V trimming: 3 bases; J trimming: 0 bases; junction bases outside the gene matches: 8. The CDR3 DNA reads TGCAGTGCTAGTAGGATTAGCGGGAGGGGAAGCACAGATACGCAGTATTTT. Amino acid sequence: CSASRISGRGSTDTQYF.

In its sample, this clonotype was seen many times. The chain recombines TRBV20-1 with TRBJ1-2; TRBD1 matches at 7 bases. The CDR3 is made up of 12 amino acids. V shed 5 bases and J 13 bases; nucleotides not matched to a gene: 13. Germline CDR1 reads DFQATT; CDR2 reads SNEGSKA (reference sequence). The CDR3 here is CSAPGQASLLTF. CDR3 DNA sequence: TGCAGTGCTCCCGGACAGGCGAGCTTACTCACCTTC.

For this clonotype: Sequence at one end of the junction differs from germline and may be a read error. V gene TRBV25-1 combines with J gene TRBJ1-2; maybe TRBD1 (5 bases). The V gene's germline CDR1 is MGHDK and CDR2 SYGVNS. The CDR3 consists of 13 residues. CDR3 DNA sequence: TGTGCCAGCATGACAGTTCTGAACTATGGCTGCACCTTC. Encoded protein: CASMTVLNYGCTF.

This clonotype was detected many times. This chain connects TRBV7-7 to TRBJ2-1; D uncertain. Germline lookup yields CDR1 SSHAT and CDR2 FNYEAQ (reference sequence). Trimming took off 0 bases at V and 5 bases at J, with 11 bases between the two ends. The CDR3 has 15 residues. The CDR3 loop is CASSLAPGGNNEQFF. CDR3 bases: TGTGCCAGCAGCTTAGCTCCAGGCGGCAACAATGAGCAGTTCTTC.

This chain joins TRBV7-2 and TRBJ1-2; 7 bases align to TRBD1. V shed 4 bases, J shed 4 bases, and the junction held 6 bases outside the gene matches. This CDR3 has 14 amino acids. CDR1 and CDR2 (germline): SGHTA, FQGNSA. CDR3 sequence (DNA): TGTGCCAGCAGCTCTGCCGGACAGGTCTATGGCTACACCTTC. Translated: CASSSAGQVYGYTF.